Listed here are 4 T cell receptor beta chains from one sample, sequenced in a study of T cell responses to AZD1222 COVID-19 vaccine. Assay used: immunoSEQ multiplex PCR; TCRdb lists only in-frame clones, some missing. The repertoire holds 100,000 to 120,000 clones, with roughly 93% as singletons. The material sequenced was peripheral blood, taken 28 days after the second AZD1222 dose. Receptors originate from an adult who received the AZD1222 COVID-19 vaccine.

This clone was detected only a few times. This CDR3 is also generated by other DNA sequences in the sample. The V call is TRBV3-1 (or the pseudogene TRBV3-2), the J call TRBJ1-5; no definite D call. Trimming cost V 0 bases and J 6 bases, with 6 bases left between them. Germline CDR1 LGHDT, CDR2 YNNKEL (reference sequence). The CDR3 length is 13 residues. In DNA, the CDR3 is TGTGCCAGCAGCCAAGATCGGGGTCAGCCCCAGCATTTT. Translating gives CASSQDRGQPQHF.

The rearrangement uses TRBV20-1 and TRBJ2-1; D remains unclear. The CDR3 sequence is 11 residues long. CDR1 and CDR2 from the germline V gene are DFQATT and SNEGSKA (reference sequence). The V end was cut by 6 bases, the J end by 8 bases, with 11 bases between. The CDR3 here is CSAGDGYEQFF. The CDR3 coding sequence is TGCAGTGCCGGTGACGGCTATGAGCAGTTCTTC.

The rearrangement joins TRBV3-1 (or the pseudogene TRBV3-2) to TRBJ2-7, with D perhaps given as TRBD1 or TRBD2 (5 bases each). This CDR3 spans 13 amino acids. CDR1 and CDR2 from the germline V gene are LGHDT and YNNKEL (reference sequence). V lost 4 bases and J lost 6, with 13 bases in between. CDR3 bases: TGTGCCAGCAGCCTAATTATCGGGACCGAGCAGTACTTC. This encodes CASSLIIGTEQYF.

The CDR3 loop reads CASSLLAATEAFF. CDR3 sequence (DNA): TGTGCCAGCAGCCTCCTGGCAGCCACTGAAGCTTTCTTT. The chain links TRBV3-1 (or the pseudogene TRBV3-2) to TRBJ1-1; D is undetermined. Deletions cut 4 bases from V and 4 bases from J, with 10 bases between. The CDR3 contains 13 residues. From germline, CDR1 is LGHDT and CDR2 YNNKEL (reference sequence).